This T cell receptor (beta chain) was obtained from a study of T cell clones after liver transplantation. The wider study: Draws occurred before transplant, before withdrawal, and after complete or failed withdrawal. General observations from the study: A larger donor-reactive than third-party decline suggested partial antigen-specific deletion.

Details on this clone: Its matching antigen is unknown.

Germline lookup yields CDR1 LNHDA and CDR2 SQIVND (reference sequence). This CDR3 spans 16 amino acids. The trim removed 6 bases at V and 1 base at J, leaving 8 bases unmatched. Clones were read by immunoSEQ multiplex PCR, and TCRdb kept only the in-frame ones, dropping some. This table has roughly 100,000 clones, around four fifths appearing once. V usage is TRBV19 and J usage is TRBJ1-1, with TRBD1 identical over 10 bases. The receptor comes from a human patient who received a liver transplant. Some of the T cells may derive from the graft donor. Source: CD4+ T cells from blood, taken approximately 50 months after liver transplant. The CDR3 sequence is CASRGRDRGGNTEAFF. In DNA form, the CDR3 reads TGTGCCAGTAGGGGCCGGGACAGGGGCGGGAACACTGAAGCTTTCTTT.